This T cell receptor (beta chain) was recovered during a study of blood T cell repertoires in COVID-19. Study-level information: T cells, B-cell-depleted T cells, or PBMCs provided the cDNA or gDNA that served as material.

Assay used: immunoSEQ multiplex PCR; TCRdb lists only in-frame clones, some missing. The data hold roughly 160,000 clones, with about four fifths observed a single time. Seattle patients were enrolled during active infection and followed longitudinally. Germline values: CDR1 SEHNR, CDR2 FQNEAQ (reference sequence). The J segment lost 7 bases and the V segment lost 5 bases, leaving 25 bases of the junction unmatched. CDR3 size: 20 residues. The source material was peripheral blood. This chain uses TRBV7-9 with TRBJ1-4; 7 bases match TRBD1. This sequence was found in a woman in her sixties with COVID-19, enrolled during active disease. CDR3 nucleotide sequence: TGTGCCAGCAGCACTAGGTGGGGGCAGGGGGTAATGGTAAATCCTGAAAAACTGTTTTTT. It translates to CASSTRWGQGVMVNPEKLFF.